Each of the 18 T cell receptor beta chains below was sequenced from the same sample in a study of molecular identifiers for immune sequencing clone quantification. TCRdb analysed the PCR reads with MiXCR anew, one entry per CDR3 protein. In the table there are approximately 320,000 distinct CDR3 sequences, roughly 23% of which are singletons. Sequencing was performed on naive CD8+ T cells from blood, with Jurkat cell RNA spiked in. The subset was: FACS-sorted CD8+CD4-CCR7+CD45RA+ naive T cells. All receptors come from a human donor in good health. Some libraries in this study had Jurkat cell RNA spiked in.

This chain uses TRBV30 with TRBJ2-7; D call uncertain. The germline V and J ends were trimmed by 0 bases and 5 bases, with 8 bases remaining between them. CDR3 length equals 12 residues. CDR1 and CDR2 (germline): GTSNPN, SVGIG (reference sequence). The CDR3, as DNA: TGTGCCTGGAGTGTAGCGAGAGACGAGCAGTACTTC. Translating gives CAWSVARDEQYF.

The CDR3 here is CSVTWTRLETQYF. CDR3 nucleotides: TGCAGCGTAACGTGGACTAGGCTGGAGACCCAGTACTTC. The chain links TRBV29-1 to TRBJ2-5; 7 nucleotides align to TRBD2. The CDR3 is 13 residues long. Germline assignment: CDR1 SQVTM and CDR2 ANQGSEA. Germline trimming cut 6 bases from V and 5 bases from J; bases unmatched to any gene: 9.

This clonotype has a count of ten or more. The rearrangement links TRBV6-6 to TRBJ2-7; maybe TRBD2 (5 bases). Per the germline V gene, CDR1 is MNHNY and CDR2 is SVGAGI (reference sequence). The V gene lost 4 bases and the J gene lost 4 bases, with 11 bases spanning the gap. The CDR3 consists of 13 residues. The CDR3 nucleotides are TGTGCCAGCAGTTCCACCGCGGGTTACGAGCAGTACTTC. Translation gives CASSSTAGYEQYF.

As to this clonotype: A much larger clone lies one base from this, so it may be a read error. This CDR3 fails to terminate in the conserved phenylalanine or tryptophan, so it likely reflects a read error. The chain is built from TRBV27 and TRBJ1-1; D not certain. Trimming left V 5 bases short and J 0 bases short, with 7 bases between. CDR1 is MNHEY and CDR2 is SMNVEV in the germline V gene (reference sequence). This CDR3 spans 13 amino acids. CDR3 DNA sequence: TGTGCCAGCAGTCAGATGATGAACACTGAAGCTTTCATT. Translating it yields CASSQMMNTEAFI.

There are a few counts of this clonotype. The CDR3 DNA follows: TGTGCCAGCAGTTCCCAGGGGTCCGGCGAGCAGTACTTC. Amino acids: CASSSQGSGEQYF. V and J are TRBV27 and TRBJ2-7, with D perhaps TRBD1 (6 bases). The germline V gene encodes CDR1 MNHEY and CDR2 SMNVEV (reference sequence). The CDR3 covers 13 residues. Trimming left V 4 bases short and J 6 bases short, with 13 bases between.

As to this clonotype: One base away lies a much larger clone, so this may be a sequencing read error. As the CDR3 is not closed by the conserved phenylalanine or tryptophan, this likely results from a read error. This CDR3 reads CASVGLSGNTIYL. CDR3 sequence (DNA): TGTGCCAGCGTGGGTCTGTCTGGAAACACCATATATCTT. The gene calls are TRBV2 and TRBJ1-3; no clear D. Trimming left V 8 bases short and J 1 base short, with 9 bases between. CDR1 and CDR2 (germline): SNHLY, FYNNEI. The CDR3 spans 13 residues.

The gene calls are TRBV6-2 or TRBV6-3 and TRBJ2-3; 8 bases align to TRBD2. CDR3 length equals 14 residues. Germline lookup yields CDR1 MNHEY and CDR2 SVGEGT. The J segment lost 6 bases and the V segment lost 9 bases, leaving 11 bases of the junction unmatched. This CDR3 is CASALGGGSDTQYF. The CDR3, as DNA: TGTGCCAGTGCCCTCGGGGGGGGCTCGGATACGCAGTATTTT.

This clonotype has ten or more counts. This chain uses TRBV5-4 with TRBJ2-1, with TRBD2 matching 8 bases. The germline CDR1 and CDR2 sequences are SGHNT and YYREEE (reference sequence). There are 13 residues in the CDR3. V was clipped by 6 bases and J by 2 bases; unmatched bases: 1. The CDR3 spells CASNGRAYNEQFF. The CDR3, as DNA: TGTGCCAGCAACGGGAGGGCCTACAATGAGCAGTTCTTC. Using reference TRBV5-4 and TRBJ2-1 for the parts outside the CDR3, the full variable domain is ETGVTQSPTHLIKTRGQQVTLRCSSQSGHNTVSWYQQALGQGPQFIFQYYREEENGRGNFPPRFSGLQFPNYSSELNVNALELDDSALYLCASNGRAYNEQFFGPGTRLTVL.

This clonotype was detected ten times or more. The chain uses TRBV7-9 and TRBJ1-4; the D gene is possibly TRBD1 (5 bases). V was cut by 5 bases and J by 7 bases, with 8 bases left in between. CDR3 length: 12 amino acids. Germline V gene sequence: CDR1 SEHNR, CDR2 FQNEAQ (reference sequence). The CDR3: CASSLGAEKLFF. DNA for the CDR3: TGTGCCAGCAGCCTAGGGGCTGAAAAACTGTTTTTT.

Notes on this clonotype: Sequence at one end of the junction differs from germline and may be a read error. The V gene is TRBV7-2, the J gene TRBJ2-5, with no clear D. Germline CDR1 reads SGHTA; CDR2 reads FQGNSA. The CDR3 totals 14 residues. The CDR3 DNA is TGTGTCAGCAGCTTAATTGACGGACAAGAGACCCAGTACTTC. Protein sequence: CVSSLIDGQETQYF.

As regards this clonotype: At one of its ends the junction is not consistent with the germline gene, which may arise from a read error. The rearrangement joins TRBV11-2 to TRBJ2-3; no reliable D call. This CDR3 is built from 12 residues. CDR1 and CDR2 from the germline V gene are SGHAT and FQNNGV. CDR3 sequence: CAGSLSQDTQYF. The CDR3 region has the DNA TGTGCCGGCAGCTTATCCCAAGATACGCAGTATTTT.

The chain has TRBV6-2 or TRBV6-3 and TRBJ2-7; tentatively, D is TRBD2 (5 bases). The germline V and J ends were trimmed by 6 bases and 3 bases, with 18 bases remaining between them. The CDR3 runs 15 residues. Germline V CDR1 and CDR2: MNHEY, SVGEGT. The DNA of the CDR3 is TGTGCCAGCAGACGGGGTCCGAACGAATACTACGAGCAGTACTTC. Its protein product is CASRRGPNEYYEQYF.

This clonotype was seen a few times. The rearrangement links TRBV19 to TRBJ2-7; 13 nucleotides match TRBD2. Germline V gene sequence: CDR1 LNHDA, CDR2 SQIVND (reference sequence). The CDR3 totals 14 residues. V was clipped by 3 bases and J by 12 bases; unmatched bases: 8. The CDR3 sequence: CASSIGLAGETWYF. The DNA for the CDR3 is TGTGCCAGTAGTATCGGACTAGCGGGAGAGACATGGTACTTC. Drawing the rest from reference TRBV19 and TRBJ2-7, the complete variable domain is DGGITQSPKYLFRKEGQNVTLSCEQNLNHDAMYWYRQDPGQGLRLIYYSQIVNDFQKGDIAEGYSVSREKKESFPLTVTSAQKNPTAFYLCASSIGLAGETWYFGPGTRLTVT.

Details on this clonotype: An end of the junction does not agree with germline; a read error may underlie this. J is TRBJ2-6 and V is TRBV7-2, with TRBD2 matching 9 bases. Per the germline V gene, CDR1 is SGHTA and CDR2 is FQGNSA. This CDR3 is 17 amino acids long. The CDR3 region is CASSQTSGPSGADVLTF. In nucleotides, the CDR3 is TGTGCCAGCAGCCAGACTAGCGGACCCTCTGGGGCCGACGTCCTGACTTTC.

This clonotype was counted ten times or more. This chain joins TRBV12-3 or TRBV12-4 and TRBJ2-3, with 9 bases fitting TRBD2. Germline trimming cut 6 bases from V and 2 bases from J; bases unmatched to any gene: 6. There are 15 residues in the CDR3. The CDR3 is CASSIAGDFTDTQYF. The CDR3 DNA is TGTGCCAGCAGCATAGCGGGGGACTTCACAGATACGCAGTATTTT.

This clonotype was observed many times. The CDR3 DNA reads TGTGCCAGCAGTTTACGACCGGGACAGGGGTTCACCGGGGAGCTGTTTTTT. This gives the protein CASSLRPGQGFTGELFF. The chain employs TRBV6-5 and TRBJ2-2; 10 bases align to TRBD1. Germline assignment: CDR1 MNHEY and CDR2 SVGAGI. The CDR3 consists of 17 residues. Losses at the gene ends were 4 bases for V and 4 bases for J; bases not matched to a gene: 9.

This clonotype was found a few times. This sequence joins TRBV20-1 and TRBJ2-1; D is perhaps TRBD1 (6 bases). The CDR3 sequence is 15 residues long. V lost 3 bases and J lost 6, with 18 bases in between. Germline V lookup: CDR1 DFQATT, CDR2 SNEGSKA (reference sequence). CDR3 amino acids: CSASVWQGWGNEQFF. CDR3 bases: TGCAGTGCTAGCGTCTGGCAGGGGTGGGGCAATGAGCAGTTCTTC.

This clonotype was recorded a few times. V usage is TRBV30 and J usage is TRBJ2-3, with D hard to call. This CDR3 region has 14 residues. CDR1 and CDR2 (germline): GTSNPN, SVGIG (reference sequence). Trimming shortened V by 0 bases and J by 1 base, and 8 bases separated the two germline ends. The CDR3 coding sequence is TGTGCCTGGAGTGTAGGTACCGGCACAGATACGCAGTATTTT. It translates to CAWSVGTGTDTQYF. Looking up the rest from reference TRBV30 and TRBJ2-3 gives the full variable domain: SQTIHQWPATLVQPVGSPLSLECTVEGTSNPNLYWYRQAAGRGLQLLFYSVGIGQISSEVPQNLSASRPQDRQFILSSKKLLLSDSGFYLCAWSVGTGTDTQYFGPGTRLTVL.